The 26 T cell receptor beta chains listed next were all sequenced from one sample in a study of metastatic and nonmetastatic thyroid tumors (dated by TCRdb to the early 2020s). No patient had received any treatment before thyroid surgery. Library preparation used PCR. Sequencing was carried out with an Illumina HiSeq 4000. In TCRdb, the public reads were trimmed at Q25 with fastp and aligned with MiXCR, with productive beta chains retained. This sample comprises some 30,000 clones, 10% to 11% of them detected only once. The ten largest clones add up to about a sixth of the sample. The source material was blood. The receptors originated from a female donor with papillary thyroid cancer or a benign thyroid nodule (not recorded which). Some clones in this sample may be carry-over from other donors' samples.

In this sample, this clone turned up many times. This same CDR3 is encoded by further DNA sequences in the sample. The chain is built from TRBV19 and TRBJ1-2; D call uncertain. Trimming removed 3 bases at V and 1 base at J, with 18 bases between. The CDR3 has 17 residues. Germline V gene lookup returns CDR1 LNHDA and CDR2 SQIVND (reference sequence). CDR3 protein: CASSITGVWVLNYGYTF. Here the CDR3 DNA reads TGTGCCAGTAGTATTACGGGAGTATGGGTTCTTAACTATGGCTACACCTTC.

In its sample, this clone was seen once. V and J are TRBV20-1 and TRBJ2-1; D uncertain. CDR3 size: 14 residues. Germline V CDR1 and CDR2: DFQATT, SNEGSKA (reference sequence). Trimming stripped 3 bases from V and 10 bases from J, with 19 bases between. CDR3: CSARPWVQSREQFF. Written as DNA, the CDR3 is TGCAGTGCTAGGCCGTGGGTCCAGTCAAGGGAGCAGTTCTTC.

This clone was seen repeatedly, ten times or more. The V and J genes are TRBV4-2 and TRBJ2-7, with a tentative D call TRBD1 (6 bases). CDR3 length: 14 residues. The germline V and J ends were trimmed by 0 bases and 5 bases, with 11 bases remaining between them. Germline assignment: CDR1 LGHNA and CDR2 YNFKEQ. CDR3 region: CASSQEGDNHEQYF. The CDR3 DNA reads TGTGCCAGCAGCCAAGAAGGGGACAACCACGAGCAGTACTTC.

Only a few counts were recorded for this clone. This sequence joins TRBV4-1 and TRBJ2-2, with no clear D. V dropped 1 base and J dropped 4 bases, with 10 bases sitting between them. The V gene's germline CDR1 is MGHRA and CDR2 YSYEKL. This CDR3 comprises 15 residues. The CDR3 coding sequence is TGCGCCAGCAGCCAAGGGACGTGGACCACCGGGGAGCTGTTTTTT. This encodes CASSQGTWTTGELFF.

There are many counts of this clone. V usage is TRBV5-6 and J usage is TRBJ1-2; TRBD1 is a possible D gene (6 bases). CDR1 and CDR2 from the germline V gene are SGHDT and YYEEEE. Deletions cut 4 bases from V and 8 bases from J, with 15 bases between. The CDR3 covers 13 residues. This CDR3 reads CASSPNQGSGYTF. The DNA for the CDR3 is TGTGCCAGCAGCCCCAATCAGGGGAGCGGCTACACCTTC.

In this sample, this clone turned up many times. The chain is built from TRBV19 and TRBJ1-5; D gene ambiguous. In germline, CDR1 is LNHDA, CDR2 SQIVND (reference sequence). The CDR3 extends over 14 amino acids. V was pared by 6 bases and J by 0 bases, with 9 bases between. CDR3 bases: TGTGCCAGTAGAACAGCTCTTAGCAATCAGCCCCAGCATTTT. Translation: CASRTALSNQPQHF.

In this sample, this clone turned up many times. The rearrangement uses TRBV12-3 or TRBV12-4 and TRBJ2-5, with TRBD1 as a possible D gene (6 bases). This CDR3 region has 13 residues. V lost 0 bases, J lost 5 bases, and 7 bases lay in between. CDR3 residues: CASSLAGGETQYF. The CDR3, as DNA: TGTGCCAGCAGTTTAGCAGGGGGTGAGACCCAGTACTTC.

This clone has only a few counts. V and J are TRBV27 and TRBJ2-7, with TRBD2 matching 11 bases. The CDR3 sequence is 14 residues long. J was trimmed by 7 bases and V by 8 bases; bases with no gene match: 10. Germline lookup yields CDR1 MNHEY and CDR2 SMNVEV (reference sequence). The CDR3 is CASRASGRPWEQYF. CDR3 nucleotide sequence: TGTGCCAGCCGAGCTAGCGGGAGGCCATGGGAGCAGTACTTC.

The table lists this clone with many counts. CDR3 in DNA: TGTGCCAGCAGCGTAGACCTGAACACCGGGGAGCTGTTTTTT. Translating it yields CASSVDLNTGELFF. The chain recombines TRBV9 with TRBJ2-2; no clear D. Germline CDR1 is SGDLS and CDR2 is YYNGEE. V was cut by 0 bases and J by 1 base, with 4 bases left in between. The CDR3 extends over 14 amino acids.

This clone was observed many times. This CDR3 reads CASSLSGREDYEQYF. DNA for the CDR3: TGTGCCAGCAGTTTATCGGGCAGGGAAGACTACGAGCAGTACTTC. The V gene is TRBV27, the J gene TRBJ2-7; D may be TRBD1 (5 bases). The CDR3 is made up of 15 amino acids. Germline V lookup: CDR1 MNHEY, CDR2 SMNVEV (reference sequence). V was trimmed by 0 bases and J by 3 bases, leaving 12 bases between them.

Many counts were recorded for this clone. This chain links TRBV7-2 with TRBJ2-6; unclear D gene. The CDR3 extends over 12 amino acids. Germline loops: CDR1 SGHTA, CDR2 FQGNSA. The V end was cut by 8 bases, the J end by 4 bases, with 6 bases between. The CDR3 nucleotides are TGTGCCAGCCAGAGGGGGGCCAACGTCCTGACTTTC. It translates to CASQRGANVLTF.

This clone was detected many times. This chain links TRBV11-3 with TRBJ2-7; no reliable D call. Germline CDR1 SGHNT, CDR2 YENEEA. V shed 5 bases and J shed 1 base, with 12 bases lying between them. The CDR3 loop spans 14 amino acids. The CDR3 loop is CASSPFQGSYEQYF. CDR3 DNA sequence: TGTGCCAGCAGCCCGTTTCAAGGGTCCTACGAGCAGTACTTC.

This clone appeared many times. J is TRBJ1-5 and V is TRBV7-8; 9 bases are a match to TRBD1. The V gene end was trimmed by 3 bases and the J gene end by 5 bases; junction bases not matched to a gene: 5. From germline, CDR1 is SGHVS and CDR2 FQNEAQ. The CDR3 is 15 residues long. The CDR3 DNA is TGTGCCAGCAGCTTGGACAGGGGTTACGATCAGCCCCAGCATTTT. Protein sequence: CASSLDRGYDQPQHF.

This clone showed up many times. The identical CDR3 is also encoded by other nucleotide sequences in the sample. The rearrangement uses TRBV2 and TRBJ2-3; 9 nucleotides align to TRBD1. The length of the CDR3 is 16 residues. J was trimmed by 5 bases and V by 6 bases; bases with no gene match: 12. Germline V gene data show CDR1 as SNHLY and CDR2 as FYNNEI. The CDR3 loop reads CASRDPGQGLGDTQYF. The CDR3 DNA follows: TGTGCCAGCAGGGACCCGGGACAGGGCCTTGGAGATACGCAGTATTTT.

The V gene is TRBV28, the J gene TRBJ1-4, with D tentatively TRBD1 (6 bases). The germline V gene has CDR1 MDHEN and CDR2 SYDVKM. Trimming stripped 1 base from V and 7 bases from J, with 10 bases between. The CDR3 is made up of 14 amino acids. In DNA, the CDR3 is TGTGCCAGCAGTTTATATCAGGGGACTGAAAAACTGTTTTTT. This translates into CASSLYQGTEKLFF.

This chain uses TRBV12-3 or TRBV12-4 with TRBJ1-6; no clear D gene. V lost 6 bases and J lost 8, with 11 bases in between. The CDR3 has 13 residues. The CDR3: CASSSGPHSPLHF. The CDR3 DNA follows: TGTGCCAGCAGCTCCGGGCCTCATTCACCCCTCCACTTT.

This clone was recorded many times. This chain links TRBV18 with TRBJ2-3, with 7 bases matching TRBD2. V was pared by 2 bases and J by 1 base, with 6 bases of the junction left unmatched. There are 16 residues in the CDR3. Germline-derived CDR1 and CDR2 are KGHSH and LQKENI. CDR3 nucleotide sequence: TGTGCCAGCTCACCAAGGTCCGCGGGGGGCACAGATACGCAGTATTTT. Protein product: CASSPRSAGGTDTQYF.

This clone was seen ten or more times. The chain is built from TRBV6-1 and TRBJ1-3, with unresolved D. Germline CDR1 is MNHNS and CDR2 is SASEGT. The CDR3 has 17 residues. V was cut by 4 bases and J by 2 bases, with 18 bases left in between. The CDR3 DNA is TGTGCCAGCAGTGTCCTCAGAAGGGCTTCTGCTGGAAACACCATATATTTT. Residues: CASSVLRRASAGNTIYF.

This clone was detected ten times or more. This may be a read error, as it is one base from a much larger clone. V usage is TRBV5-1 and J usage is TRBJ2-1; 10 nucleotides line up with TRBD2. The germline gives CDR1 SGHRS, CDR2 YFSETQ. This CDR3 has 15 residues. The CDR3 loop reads CASGASGSQDNKQFF. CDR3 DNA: TGCGCCAGCGGGGCTAGCGGGAGTCAGGACAATAAGCAGTTCTTC. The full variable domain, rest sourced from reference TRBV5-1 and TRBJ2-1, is KAGVTQTPRYLIKTRGQQVTLSCSPISGHRSVSWYQQTPGQGLQFLFEYFSETQRNKGNFPGRFSGRQFSNSRSEMNVSTLELGDSALYLCASGASGSQDNKQFFGPGTRLTVL.

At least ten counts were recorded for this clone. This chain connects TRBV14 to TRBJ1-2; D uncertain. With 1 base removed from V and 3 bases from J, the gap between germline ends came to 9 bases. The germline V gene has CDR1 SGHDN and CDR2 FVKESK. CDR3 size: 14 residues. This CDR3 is CASSQGEADYGYTF. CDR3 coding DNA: TGTGCCAGCAGCCAAGGGGAGGCAGACTATGGCTACACCTTC.

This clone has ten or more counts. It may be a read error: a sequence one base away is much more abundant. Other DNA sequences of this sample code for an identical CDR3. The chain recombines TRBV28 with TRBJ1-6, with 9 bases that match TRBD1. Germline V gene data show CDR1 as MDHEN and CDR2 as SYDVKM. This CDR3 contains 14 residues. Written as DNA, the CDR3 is TGTGCTAGCACTTCCGGGACAGGGAATTCACCCCTCCACTTT. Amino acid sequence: CASTSGTGNSPLHF.

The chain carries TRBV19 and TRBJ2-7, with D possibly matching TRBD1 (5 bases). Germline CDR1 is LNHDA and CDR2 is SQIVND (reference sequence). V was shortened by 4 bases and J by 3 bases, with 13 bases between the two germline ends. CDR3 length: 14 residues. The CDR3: CASSKATGFYEQYF. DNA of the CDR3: TGTGCCAGTAGTAAAGCAACAGGTTTCTACGAGCAGTACTTC. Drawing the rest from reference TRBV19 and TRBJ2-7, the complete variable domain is DGGITQSPKYLFRKEGQNVTLSCEQNLNHDAMYWYRQDPGQGLRLIYYSQIVNDFQKGDIAEGYSVSREKKESFPLTVTSAQKNPTAFYLCASSKATGFYEQYFGPGTRLTVT.

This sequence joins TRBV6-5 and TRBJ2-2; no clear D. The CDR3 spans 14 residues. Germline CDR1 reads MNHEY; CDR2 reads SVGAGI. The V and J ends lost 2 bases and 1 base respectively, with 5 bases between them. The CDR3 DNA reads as TGTGCCAGCAGTTACGCCAGGAACACCGGGGAGCTGTTTTTT. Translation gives CASSYARNTGELFF.

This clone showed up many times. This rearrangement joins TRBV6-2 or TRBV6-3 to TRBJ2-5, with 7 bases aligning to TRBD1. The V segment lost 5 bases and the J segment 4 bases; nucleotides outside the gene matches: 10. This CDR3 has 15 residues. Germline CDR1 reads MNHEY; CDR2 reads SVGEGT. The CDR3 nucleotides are TGTGCCAGCAGTCGATTTGGGACAGTCGGAGAGACCCAGTACTTC. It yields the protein CASSRFGTVGETQYF.

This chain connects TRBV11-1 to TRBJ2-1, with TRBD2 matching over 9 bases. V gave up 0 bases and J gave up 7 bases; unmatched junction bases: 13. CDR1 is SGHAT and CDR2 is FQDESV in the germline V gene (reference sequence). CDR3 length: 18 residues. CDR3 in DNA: TGTGCCAGCAGCTTAGCGCAGGATCTAGCGGGACTGGGTAATGAGCAGTTCTTC. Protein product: CASSLAQDLAGLGNEQFF.

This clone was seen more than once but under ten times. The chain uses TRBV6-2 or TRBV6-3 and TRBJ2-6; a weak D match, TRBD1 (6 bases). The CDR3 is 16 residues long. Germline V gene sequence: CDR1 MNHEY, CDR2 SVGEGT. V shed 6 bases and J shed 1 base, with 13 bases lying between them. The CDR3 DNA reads TGTGCCAGCAGCAAATACAGGGATTCTGGGGCCAACGTCCTGACTTTC. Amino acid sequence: CASSKYRDSGANVLTF.